This T cell receptor beta chain is drawn from a study of T cells in Graves' hyperthyroidism and ophthalmopathy (dated by TCRdb to about 2019). At the level of the whole study: Peripheral blood samples were taken at the time of initial diagnosis, prior to any treatment. After blood sampling, hyperthyroidism patients were treated with methimazole at a starting dose of 30 mg daily, and ophthalmopathy patients were treated with high-dose intravenous methylprednisolone. The paper describes TCR Vbeta CDR3 sequencing of 135 peripheral blood samples, made up of under 50 ophthalmopathy patients, around 78 hyperthyroidism patients and 17 progressor patients. A discovery cohort of around 100 patients, 43 with Graves' ophthalmopathy and 57 with stable Graves' hyperthyroidism, was used to find distinguishing TCR V-J signatures. The 75 to 100 discovery patients were randomly split 7:3 into training and test sets. In about 6 Graves' hyperthyroidism patients, the study also compared T-cell repertoires from thyroid tissue with T-cell repertoires from blood. Whether ophthalmopathy could be predicted prospectively was tested in an independent validation cohort made up of under 20 hyperthyroidism patients plus 17 patients who later progressed to ophthalmopathy. Paper-wide results and their limitations: In validation, the model predicted progression to ophthalmopathy with roughly 66% sensitivity and 72% to 85% specificity, a median of about 6.7 months before onset. In cross-validation, a model built on a 13 V-J signature told ophthalmopathy apart from stable hyperthyroidism with approximately 91% sensitivity and about 81% specificity, and in testing the same model reached 80%/75%. No statistical method was used to fix the sample size in advance, and group allocation was not hidden from the investigators. Most expanded thyroid clonotypes (frequency above 0.001) were also detected in blood, suggesting blood repertoires may reflect thyroid immune responses.

The TCR beta CDR3 regions were amplified from the RNA transcripts. The first round of RT-PCR for the TCR CDR3 was performed with the HTBI primer set and the Qiagen OneStep RT-PCR kit. A second multiplex PCR round built the libraries, followed by size selection and purification. The libraries were sequenced on an Illumina HiSeq2000 using paired-end 100 bp reads. The authors' pipeline ran thus. SOAPnuke was used to process the raw data, with reads discarded if the reads contained adapters or uncalled bases, had a mean Phred below 15, or lacked an exact constant-primer or identifier match. High-quality paired reads were merged using COPE v1.2.5, and each unique nucleotide sequence was defined as a clonotype. Clonotypes were aligned to IMGT TRBV, TRBD and TRBJ reference segments using MiTCR v1.1. Analysis was restricted to V-J combinations with a frequency above 0.0001, which covered 98% to 99.2% of repertoires. A TCS score was defined as the ratio of F50 (clonal expansion) to E x V (chaos), with BLOSUM62-based TCRdist applied between CDR3 peptides within each V-J. Welch's t-statistics and random forest reduced 500 to 550 V-J features to 13, which were used in a naive Bayes classifier (R e1071). The public reads were quality trimmed at Q25 with fastp and then assembled into clones with MiXCR by TCRdb, keeping productive beta chains. Each CDR3 protein appears once, grouped with its most common genes and DNA. The V and J calls reflect TCRdb's pipeline rather than the authors' work. Across this sample there are 650,000 to 850,000 distinct CDR3 sequences, with around 19% seen only once. Of the sample, approximately 15% falls within the top ten clones.

The hyperthyroidism patients were between 18 and 65 years old and newly diagnosed, with a disease duration of less than 2 months. The study excluded patients with uncontrolled infections, other autoimmune diseases, pregnancy or lactation. Diagnoses relied on clinical symptoms, serum thyroxine and TRAb, thyroid ultrasound and orbital computed tomography. For progressor patients, blood was drawn at the first diagnosis of hyperthyroidism, before any ophthalmopathy symptoms had appeared. Ficoll-Paque density gradient centrifugation was used to isolate PBMCs from under 11 ml of fresh peripheral blood. Progressor patients were initially diagnosed with Graves' hyperthyroidism and developed ophthalmopathy during follow-up. Trizol reagent was used to extract total RNA, and RNA quality was then checked on an Agilent 2100 Bioanalyzer. This clonotype has just a few counts. There is no known antigen for this receptor. No base quality values were provided; no much bigger clone lies one nucleotide off.

Germline trimming amounts to 6 bases on V and 1 base on J, with 8 as the count of junction bases outside the gene matches. Inclusive of the bounding cysteine and phenylalanine, the CDR3 is 15 residues long. The read is trimmed to its CDR3 DNA, 45 bases read in frame from base 1. The germline V gene (reference sequence) provides CDR1 LNHDA and CDR2 SQIVND. This clonotype originated in a woman in her 50s with Graves' hyperthyroidism that later progressed to Graves' ophthalmopathy. Sequenced: blood. The chain is assembled from TRBV19 and TRBJ1-1; the junction holds 7 bases that match TRBD1. The CDR3: CASSSTGNGNTEAFF. The bases are TGTGCCAGTAGCTCGACAGGGAATGGGAACACTGAAGCTTTCTTT. The CDR3, completed at both ends by the reference TRBV19 and TRBJ1-1 genes, gives the full variable domain DGGITQSPKYLFRKEGQNVTLSCEQNLNHDAMYWYRQDPGQGLRLIYYSQIVNDFQKGDIAEGYSVSREKKESFPLTVTSAQKNPTAFYLCASSSTGNGNTEAFFGQGTRLTVV.